This T cell receptor (beta chain) was identified in a study of blood T cell repertoires in COVID-19. Seattle's enrolled individuals joined amid active infection and were then monitored longitudinally. Authors' analysis steps: Reference gene primer amplification in the assay estimated nucleated cell counts. The data were produced by immunoSEQ multiplex PCR, yet TCRdb's version contains in-frame clones alone and is incomplete. V, J and clone size were drawn from that table, and D and trimming were deduced from the DNA. The sample includes over 250,000 clones, 91% of them seen just once. Material for sequencing was peripheral blood. The sequence came from a person aged 18 to 29 with COVID-19, enrolled during active disease.

The CDR3: CASSPRAGEVYNEQFF. CDR3 sequence (DNA): TGTGCCAGCTCACCCCGAGCGGGAGAGGTCTACAATGAGCAGTTCTTC. The chain is built from TRBV18 and TRBJ2-1, with 8 nucleotides matching TRBD2. The germline CDR1 and CDR2 sequences are KGHSH and LQKENI. Losses at the gene ends were 3 bases for V and 3 bases for J; bases not matched to a gene: 7. The length of the CDR3 is 16 residues.